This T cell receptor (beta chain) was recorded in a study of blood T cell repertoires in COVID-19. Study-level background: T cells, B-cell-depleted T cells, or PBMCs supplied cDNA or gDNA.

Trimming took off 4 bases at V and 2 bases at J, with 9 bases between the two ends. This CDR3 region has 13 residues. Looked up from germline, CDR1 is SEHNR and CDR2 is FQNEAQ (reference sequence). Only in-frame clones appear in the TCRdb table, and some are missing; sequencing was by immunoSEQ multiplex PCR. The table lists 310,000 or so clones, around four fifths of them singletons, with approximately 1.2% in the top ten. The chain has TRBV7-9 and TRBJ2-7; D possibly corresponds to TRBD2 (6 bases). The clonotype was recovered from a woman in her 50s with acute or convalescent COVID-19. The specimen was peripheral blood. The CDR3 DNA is TGTGCCAGCAGCTGGAGGGAACCCTACGAGCAGTACTTC. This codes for CASSWREPYEQYF.